A single T cell receptor (beta chain) is shown here with its context. Its antigen is still unknown. In TCRdb, the reads were re-called with MiXCR into one record per CDR3 protein. The data show about 51,000 distinct CDR3 sequences, roughly 20% seen once. The CDR3 totals 14 residues. In germline, CDR1 is SGHNT, CDR2 YYREEE (reference sequence). Deletions cut 2 bases from V and 6 bases from J, with 12 bases between. The data were taken from a study of T cell repertoires in cytomegalovirus infection. The overall study: Recently described HLA-C-restricted plus well-studied HLA-B-restricted CMV epitopes were used. Findings of the study overall: Individuals carrying CMV plus the relevant HLA were identified by cumulative frequency of public TCR beta families.

The sequences come from CD8+ T cells from cultured PBMCs, collected from culture after CMV antigen stimulation. The TCR was taken from a human donor in good health (CMV status not recorded). Some clones in this sample may be carry-over from other donors' samples. The chain links TRBV5-4 to TRBJ2-1; a weak D match, TRBD2 (6 bases). CDR3 coding DNA: TGTGCCAGCAGCTTTCGACTAGAAGTCAATGAGCAGTTCTTC. Translating gives CASSFRLEVNEQFF.